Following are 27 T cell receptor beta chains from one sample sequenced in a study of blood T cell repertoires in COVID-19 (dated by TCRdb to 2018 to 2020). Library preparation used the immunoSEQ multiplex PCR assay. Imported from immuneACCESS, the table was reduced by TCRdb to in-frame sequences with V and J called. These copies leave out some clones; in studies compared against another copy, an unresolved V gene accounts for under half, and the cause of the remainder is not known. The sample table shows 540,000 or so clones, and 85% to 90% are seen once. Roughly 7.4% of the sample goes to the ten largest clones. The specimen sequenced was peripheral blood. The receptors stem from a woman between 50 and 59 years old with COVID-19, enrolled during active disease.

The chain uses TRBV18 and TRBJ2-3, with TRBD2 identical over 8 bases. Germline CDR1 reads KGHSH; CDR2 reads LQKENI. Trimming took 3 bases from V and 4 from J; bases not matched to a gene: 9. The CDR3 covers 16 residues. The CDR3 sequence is CASSPLNSGVSDTQYF. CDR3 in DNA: TGTGCCAGCTCACCGTTGAATAGCGGGGTATCAGATACGCAGTATTTT.

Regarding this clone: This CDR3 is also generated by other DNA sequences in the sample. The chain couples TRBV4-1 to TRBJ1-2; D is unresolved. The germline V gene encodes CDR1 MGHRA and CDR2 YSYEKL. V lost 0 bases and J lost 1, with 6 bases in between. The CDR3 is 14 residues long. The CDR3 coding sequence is TGCGCCAGCAGCCAAGACCCGGTTAACTATGGCTACACCTTC. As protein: CASSQDPVNYGYTF.

The chain's CDR3 is CASRLARGLYSGNTIYF. CDR3 in DNA: TGTGCAAGTCGCTTAGCGCGAGGTCTATACTCTGGAAACACCATATATTTT. The gene calls are TRBV12-2 and TRBJ1-3. TRBV12-2 is a pseudogene. There are 17 residues in the CDR3.

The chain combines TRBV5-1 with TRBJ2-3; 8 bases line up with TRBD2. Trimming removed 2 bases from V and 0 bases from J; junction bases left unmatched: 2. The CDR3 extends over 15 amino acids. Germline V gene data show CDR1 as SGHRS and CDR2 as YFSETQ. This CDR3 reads CASSFGGGSTDTQYF. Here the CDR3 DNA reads TGCGCCAGCAGCTTTGGCGGGGGGAGCACAGATACGCAGTATTTT.

CDR3: CASSPASGANEKLFF. The DNA for the CDR3 is TGTGCCAGCTCACCAGCATCCGGGGCTAATGAAAAACTGTTTTTT. The V call is TRBV18, the J call TRBJ1-4; D not resolved. Between the trimmed V and J ends, which lost 2 bases and 3 bases, there was a span of 10 bases. CDR3 length equals 15 residues. Per germline, CDR1 KGHSH and CDR2 LQKENI. Drawing the rest from reference TRBV18 and TRBJ1-4, the complete variable domain is NAGVMQNPRHLVRRRGQEARLRCSPMKGHSHVYWYRQLPEEGLKFMVYLQKENIIDESGMPKERFSAEFPKEGPSILRIQQVVRGDSAAYFCASSPASGANEKLFFGSGTQLSVL.

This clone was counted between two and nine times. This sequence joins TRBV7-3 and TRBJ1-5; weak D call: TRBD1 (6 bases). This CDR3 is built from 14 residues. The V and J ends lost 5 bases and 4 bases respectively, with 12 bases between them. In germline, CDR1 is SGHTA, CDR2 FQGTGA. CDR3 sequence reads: CASSPRQANQPQHF. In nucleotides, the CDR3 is TGTGCCAGCAGCCCACGACAGGCGAATCAGCCCCAGCATTTT.

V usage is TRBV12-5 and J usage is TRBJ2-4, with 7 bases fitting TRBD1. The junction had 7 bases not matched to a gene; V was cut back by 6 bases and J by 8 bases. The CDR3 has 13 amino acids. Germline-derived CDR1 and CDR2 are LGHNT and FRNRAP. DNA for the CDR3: TGTGCTAGTGGGAGGACAGGATGGGACATTCAGTACTTC. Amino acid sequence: CASGRTGWDIQYF.

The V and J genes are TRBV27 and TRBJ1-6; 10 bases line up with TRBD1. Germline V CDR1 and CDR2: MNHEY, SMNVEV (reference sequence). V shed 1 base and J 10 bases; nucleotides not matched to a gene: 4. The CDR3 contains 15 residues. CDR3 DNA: TGTGCCAGCAGTTTATTTCGGACAGGGGGGTCACCCCTCCACTTT. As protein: CASSLFRTGGSPLHF.

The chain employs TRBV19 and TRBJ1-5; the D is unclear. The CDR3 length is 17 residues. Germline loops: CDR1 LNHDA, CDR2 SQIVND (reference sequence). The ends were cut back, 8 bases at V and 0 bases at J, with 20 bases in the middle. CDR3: CASSYGSVVGSNQPQHF. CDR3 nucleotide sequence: TGTGCCAGTTCGTACGGGAGCGTGGTTGGTAGCAATCAGCCCCAGCATTTT.

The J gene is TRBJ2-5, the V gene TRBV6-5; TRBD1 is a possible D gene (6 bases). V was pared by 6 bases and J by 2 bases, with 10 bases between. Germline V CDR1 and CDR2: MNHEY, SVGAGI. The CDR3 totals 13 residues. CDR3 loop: CASSGGQQETQYF. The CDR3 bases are TGTGCCAGCAGCGGCGGACAGCAAGAGACCCAGTACTTC.

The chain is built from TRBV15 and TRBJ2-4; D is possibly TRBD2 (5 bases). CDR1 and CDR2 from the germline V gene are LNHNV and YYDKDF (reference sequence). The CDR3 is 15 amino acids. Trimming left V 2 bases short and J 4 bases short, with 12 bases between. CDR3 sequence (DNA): TGTGCCACCAGCAGAAGACCGGGAACAAAAAACATTCAGTACTTC. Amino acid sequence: CATSRRPGTKNIQYF.

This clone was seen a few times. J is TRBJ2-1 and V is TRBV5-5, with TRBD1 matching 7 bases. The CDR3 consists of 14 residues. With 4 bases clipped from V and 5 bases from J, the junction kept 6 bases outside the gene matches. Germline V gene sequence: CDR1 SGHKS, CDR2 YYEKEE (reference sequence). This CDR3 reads CASSPGTANNEQFF. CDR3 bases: TGTGCCAGCAGCCCGGGGACAGCCAACAATGAGCAGTTCTTC.

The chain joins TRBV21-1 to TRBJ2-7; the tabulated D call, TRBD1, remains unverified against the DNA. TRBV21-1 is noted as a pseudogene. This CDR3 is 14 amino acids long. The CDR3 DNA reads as TGTGCCAGCAGCAAAGAGAACAGAGCCTACGAGCAGTACTTC. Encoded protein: CASSKENRAYEQYF.

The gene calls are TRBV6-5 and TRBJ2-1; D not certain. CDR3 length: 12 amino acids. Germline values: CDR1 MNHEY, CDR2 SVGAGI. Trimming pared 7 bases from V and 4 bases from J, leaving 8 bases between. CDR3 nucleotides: TGTGCCAGCATGGGCAGGTACAATGAGCAGTTCTTC. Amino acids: CASMGRYNEQFF.

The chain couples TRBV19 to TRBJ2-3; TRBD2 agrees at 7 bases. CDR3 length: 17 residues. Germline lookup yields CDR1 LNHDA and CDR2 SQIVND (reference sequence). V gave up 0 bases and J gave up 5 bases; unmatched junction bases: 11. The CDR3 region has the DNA TGTGCCAGTAGTATAGAGGGTGGCGGGGGTCCGGGAGATACGCAGTATTTT. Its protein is CASSIEGGGGPGDTQYF.

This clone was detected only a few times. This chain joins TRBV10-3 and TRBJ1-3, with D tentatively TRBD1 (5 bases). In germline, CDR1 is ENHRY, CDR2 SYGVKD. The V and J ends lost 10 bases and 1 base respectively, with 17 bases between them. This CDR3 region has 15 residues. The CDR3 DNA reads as TGTGCCACGGGGGAGGGTTTCGAATCTGGAAACACCATATATTTT. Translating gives CATGEGFESGNTIYF.

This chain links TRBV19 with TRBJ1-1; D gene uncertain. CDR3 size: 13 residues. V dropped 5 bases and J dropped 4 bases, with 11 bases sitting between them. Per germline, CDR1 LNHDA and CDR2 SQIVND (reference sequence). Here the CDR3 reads CASSAGSGTEAFF. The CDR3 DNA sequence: TGTGCCAGTAGTGCGGGGTCGGGCACTGAAGCTTTCTTT.

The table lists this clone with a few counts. CDR3 in amino acids: CASSDRGFEVRDTEAFF. CDR3 in DNA: TGTGCCAGCAGTGACAGGGGTTTCGAGGTGAGGGACACTGAAGCTTTCTTT. This chain links TRBV6-1 with TRBJ1-1; TRBD1 might be the D (6 bases). From germline, CDR1 is MNHNS and CDR2 SASEGT. The CDR3 totals 17 residues. V gave up 3 bases and J gave up 3 bases, with 20 bases separating them.

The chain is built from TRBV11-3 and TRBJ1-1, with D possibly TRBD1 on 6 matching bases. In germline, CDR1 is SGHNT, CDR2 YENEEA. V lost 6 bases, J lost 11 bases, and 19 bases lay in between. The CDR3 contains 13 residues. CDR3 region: CASSITNREDAFF. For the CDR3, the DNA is TGTGCCAGCAGTATTACGAACAGGGAAGACGCTTTCTTT.

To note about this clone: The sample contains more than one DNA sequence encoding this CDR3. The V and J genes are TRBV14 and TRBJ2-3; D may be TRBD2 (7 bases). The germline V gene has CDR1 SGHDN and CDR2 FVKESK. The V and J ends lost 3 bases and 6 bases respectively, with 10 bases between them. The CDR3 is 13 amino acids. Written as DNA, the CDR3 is TGTGCCAGCAGCCAGGGGGGGGCGGATACGCAGTATTTT. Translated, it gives CASSQGGADTQYF.

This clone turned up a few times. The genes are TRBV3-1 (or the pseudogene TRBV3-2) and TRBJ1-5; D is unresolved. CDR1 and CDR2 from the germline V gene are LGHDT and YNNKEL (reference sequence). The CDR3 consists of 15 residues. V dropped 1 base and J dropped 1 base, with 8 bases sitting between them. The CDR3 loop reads CASSQGYSSNQPQHF. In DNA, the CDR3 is TGTGCCAGCAGCCAAGGCTATTCGAGCAATCAGCCCCAGCATTTT.

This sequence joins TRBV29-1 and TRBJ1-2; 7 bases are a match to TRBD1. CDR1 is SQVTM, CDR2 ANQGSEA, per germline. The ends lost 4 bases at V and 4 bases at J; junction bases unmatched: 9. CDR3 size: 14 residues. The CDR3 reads CSVGKPGQSYGYTF. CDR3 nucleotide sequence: TGCAGCGTTGGGAAACCGGGACAGAGCTATGGCTACACCTTC.

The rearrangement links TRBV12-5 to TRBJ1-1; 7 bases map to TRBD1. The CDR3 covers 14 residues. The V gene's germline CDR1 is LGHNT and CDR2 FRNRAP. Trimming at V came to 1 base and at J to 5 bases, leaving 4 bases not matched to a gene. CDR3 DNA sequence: TGTGCTAGTGGTTTGGAGGGGGCAGAGACTGAAGCTTTCTTT. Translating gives CASGLEGAETEAFF.

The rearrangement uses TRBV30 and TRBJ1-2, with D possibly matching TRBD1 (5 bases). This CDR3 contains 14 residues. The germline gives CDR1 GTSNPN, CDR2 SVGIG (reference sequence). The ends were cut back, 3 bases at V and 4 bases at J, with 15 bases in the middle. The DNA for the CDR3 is TGTGCCTGGAGACGACAGCCGATGTCCTATGGCTACACCTTC. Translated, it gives CAWRRQPMSYGYTF.

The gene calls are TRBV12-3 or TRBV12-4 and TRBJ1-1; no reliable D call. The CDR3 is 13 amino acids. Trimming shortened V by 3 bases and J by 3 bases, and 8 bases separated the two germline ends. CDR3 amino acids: CASSFGPDTEAFF. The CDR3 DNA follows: TGTGCCAGCAGTTTTGGGCCGGACACTGAAGCTTTCTTT.

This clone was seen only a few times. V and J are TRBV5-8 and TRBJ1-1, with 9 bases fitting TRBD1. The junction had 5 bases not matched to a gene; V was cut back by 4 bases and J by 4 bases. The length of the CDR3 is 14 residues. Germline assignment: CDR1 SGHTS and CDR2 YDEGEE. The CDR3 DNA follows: TGTGCCAGCAGCCTCCTGACAGGGGGCACTGAAGCTTTCTTT. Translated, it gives CASSLLTGGTEAFF.

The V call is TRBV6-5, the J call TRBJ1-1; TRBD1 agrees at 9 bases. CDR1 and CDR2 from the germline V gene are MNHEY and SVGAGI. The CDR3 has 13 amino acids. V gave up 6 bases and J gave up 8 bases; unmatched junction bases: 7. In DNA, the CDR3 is TGTGCCAGCAGGACACAGGGGGCGTCCGAAGCTTTCTTT. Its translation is CASRTQGASEAFF.